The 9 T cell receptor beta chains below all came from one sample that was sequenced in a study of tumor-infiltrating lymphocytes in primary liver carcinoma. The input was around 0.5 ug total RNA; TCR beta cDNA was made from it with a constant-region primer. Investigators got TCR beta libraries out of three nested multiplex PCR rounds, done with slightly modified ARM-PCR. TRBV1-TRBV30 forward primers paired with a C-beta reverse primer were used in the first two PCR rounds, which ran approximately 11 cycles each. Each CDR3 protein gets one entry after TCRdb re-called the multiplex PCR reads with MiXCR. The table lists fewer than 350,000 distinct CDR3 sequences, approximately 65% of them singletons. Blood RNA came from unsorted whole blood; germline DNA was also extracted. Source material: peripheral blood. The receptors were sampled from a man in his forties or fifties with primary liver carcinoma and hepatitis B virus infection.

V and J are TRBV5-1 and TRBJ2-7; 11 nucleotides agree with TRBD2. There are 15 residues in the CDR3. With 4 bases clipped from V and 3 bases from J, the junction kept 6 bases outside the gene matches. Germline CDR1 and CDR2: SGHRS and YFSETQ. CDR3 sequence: CASSLGLAGLYEQYF. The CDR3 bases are TGCGCCAGCAGCCTCGGACTAGCGGGTCTCTACGAGCAGTACTTC.

This CDR3 is CASNPLGTGGEKLFF. The CDR3 DNA sequence: TGCGCCAGCAACCCCCTAGGGACCGGGGGCGAAAAACTGTTTTTT. The chain employs TRBV5-1 and TRBJ1-4; the D gene is possibly TRBD1 (6 bases). The CDR3 contains 15 residues. Looked up from germline, CDR1 is SGHRS and CDR2 is YFSETQ. Trimming stripped 6 bases from V and 8 bases from J, with 20 bases between.

CDR3 loop: CASIKDRGQSEAFF. The DNA of the CDR3 is TGTGCCAGTATAAAGGACAGGGGGCAATCTGAAGCTTTCTTT. The chain carries TRBV19 and TRBJ1-1, with 11 positions matching TRBD1. Trimming removed 7 bases from V and 6 bases from J; junction bases left unmatched: 7. This CDR3 spans 14 amino acids. Germline CDR1 and CDR2: LNHDA and SQIVND (reference sequence). The complete variable domain, with remaining parts taken from reference TRBV19 and TRBJ1-1, reads DGGITQSPKYLFRKEGQNVTLSCEQNLNHDAMYWYRQDPGQGLRLIYYSQIVNDFQKGDIAEGYSVSREKKESFPLTVTSAQKNPTAFYLCASIKDRGQSEAFFGQGTRLTVV.

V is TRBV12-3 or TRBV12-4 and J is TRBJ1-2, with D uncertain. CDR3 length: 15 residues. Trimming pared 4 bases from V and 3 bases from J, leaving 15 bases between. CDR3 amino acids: CASSSQRTAHYGYTF. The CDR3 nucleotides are TGTGCCAGCAGTTCTCAGAGGACCGCCCACTATGGCTACACCTTC.

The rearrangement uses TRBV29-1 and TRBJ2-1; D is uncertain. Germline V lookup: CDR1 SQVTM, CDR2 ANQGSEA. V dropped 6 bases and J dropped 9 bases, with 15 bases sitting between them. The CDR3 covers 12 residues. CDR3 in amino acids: CSVYSPSTEQFF. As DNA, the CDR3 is TGCAGCGTGTACTCCCCATCTACTGAGCAGTTCTTC.

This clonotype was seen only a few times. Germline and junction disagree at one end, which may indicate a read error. The CDR3 reads CACSFNVRAEAFF. The DNA for the CDR3 is TGTGCCTGCAGCTTTAATGTAAGGGCTGAAGCTTTCTTT. The chain has TRBV11-1 and TRBJ1-1; the D is unclear. This CDR3 contains 13 residues. CDR1 and CDR2 from the germline V gene are SGHAT and FQDESV (reference sequence).

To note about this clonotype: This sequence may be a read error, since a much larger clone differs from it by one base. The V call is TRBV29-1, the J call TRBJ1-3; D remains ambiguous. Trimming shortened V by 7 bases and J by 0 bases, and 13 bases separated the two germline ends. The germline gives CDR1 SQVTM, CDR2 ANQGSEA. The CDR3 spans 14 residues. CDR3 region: CSALMPSSGNTIYF. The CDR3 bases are TGCAGCGCTCTCATGCCGAGCTCTGGAAACACCATATATTTT. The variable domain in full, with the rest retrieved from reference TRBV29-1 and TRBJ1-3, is SAVISQKPSRDICQRGTSLTIQCQVDSQVTMMFWYRQQPGQSLTLIATANQGSEATYESGFVIDKFPISRPNLTFSTLTVSNMSPEDSSIYLCSALMPSSGNTIYFGEGSWLTVV.

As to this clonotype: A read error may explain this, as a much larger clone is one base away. The CDR3 coding sequence is TGTGCCAACAGCCGGGGGAGGGGCACCAGCTCTGCGGATGAGCAGTTCTTC. Amino acids: CANSRGRGTSSADEQFF. V and J are TRBV7-8 and TRBJ2-1; 7 bases are shared with TRBD2. Germline V gives CDR1 SGHVS, CDR2 FQNEAQ. This CDR3 has 17 amino acids.

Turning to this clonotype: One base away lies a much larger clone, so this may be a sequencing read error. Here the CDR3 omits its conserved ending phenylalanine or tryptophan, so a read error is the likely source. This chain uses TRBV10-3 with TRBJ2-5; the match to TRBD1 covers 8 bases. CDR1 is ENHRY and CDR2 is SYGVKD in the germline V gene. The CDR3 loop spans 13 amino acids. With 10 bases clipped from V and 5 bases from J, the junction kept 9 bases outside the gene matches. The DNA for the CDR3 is TGTGCCACCAGCCGGGACAGGAGGGAGACCCAGTACCTC. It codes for CATSRDRRETQYL.